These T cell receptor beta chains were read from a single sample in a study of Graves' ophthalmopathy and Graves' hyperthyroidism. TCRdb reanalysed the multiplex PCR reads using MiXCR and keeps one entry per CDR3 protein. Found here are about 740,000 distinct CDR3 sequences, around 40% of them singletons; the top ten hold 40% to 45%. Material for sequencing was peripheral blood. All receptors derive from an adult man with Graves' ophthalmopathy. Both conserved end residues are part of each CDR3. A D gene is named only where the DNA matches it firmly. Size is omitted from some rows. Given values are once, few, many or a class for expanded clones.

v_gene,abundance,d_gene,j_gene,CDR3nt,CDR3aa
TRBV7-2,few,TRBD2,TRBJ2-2,TGTGCCAGCAGCCCGGGACTAGCGGTACCCATCACGAACACCGGGGAGCTGTTTTTT,CASSPGLAVPITNTGELFF
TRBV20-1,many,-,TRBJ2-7,TGCAGTGCCGACCGACGGGACTTCTCCTACGAGCAGTACTTC,CSADRRDFSYEQYF
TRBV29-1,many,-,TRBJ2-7,TGCAGCGTTGAAGATATAGGGAACGAGCAGTACTTC,CSVEDIGNEQYF
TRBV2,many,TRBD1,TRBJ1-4,TGTGCCAGCAGTGAGGGGACAGTTAATGAAAAACTGTTTTTT,CASSEGTVNEKLFF
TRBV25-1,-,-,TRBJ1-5,TGTGCCAGCAGTGCTAGAATGGCAGCCAATCAGCCCCAGCATTTT,CASSARMAANQPQHF
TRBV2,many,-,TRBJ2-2,TGTGCCAGCAGTGTAAGGGGCACCGGGGAGCTGTTTTTT,CASSVRGTGELFF
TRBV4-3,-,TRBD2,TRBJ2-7,TGCGCCAGCAGCCAAGCACTAGCGGACTACGAGCAGTACTTC,CASSQALADYEQYF
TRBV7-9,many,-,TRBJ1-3,TGTGCCAGCAGCACGACCGTGGACGGCACCATATATTTT,CASSTTVDGTIYF
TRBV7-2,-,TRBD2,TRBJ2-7,TGTGCCAGCACCCCCGGCGGGGGGAGCTACGAGCAGTACTTC,CASTPGGGSYEQYF
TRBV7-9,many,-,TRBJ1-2,TGTGCCAGCAGCTCGAGACAGGCGGGTGGCTACACCTTC,CASSSRQAGGYTF
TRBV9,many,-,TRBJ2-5,TGTGCCAGCAGCACTCAGCCGTCCCAAGAGACCCAGTACTTC,CASSTQPSQETQYF
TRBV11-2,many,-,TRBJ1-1,TGTGCCAGCAGCTACGGGACGGGGAACACTGAAGCTTTCTTT,CASSYGTGNTEAFF
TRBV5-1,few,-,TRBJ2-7,TGCGCCAGCAGCCCACTTGTTGGCGAGCAGTACTTC,CASSPLVGEQYF
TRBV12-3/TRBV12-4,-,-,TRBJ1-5,TGTGCCAGCAATTTGGAAGGAAATCAGCCCCAGCATTTC,CASNLEGNQPQHF
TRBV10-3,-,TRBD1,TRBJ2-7,TGTGCCATCAGTGAGGGACAGGGTGGCCCCTACGAGCAGTACTTC,CAISEGQGGPYEQYF
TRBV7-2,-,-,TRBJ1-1,TGTGTCAGCAGCTTAGCCCTGCTCGACACTGAAGCTTTCTTT,CVSSLALLDTEAFF
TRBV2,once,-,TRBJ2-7,TGTGCCAGCAGTTACGTGGCAGGCTCCTACGAGCAGTACTTC,CASSYVAGSYEQYF
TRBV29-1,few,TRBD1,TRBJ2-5,TGCAGCCAGCCGGGACAGGGAACGGAGACCCAGTACTTC,CSQPGQGTETQYF